The present entry profiles one T cell receptor (beta chain) with its context. Its antigen is not yet known. No base quality information exists; no much larger clone differs at one position. To prepare the library, the immunoSEQ multiplex PCR assay was applied. Following the manufacturer's protocol, the hsTCRB Kit was used to amplify rearranged TCR beta chain sequences. TCRB libraries were sequenced on an Illumina MiSeq. The paper's processing steps were these. The proprietary platform of the kit vendor was used for demultiplexing, trimming and gene mapping. TCRdb holds this immuneACCESS table with in-frame rearrangements only. Some clones are missing; in checked studies, unresolved V genes explain under half, and the rest has no known cause. V, J and clone size reflect that table, while D and trimming were determined from the DNA. The sample profile shows around 15,000 clones; roughly nine tenths of them were found once. The ten largest clones represent 7% to 10% of the sample.

In light of the paper, this sample's time point label describes: baseline, week 1 (first vaccination visit). The meaning of the sample's treatment or condition label: pre-vaccination baseline after standard-of-care therapy. The donors had newly diagnosed IDH1-mutant astrocytomas of WHO grade 3 or 4 that showed loss of nuclear ATRX. The samples were drawn from NOA16, a multicentre, single-arm, open-label phase I trial in Germany that tested a mutant IDH1 peptide vaccine in humans for the first time. For immunogenicity testing, the blood drawn at visit V03 was used as the baseline sample. Genomic DNA for TCRB sequencing was extracted from EDTA blood using the DNeasy Blood and Tissue Kit. This sample is part of a study of a mutant IDH1 vaccine in newly diagnosed glioma (dated by TCRdb to about 2021). For context, the study as a whole: Of the roughly 31 treated patients, approximately 62% were male and approximately 38% were female, and the mean age was 40.4 years. Peripheral blood samples were drawn at six visits, namely V03 (baseline), V05, V07, V10, V12 and V13. Prior to enrollment, standard therapy consisting of radiotherapy alone, temozolomide alone, or radiochemotherapy with temozolomide had been administered to patients, with the combination being received by most patients. Longitudinal TCRB deep sequencing was performed for approximately 24 treated patients wherever samples were available for exploratory analyses. Summary of the overall study and its limitations: The authors noted that analyses of patient blood samples could not be reproduced because of sample limitations. No apparent relationship was observed between pseudoprogression and alterations in the top peripheral T cell clonotypes detected by TCRB sequencing. Selection of PBMC samples for TCRB deep sequencing was based on availability. Immune responses induced by the vaccine were seen in about 93% of patients across multiple MHC alleles.

The CDR3 contains 14 residues, cysteine and phenylalanine counted. This entry keeps only the CDR3 DNA: 42 bases, framed from base 1. As encoded in the germline V gene, CDR1 is SGHRS while CDR2 is YFSETQ. Trimming at the junction amounts to 5 bases on V and 5 bases on J, and the germline ends lie 16 bases apart. The sample here was PBMCs, taken from a glioma patient treated with radiotherapy, temozolomide or both. Here the chain combines TRBV5-1 and TRBJ1-1; 6 matching bases give a weak D call of TRBD1. This clonotype was sampled from a woman between 40 and 50 years old with glioma. Some clones in this sample may be carry-over from other donors' samples. The DNA sequence follows: TGCGCCAGCAGTCAACAGGGAGGTGAGACTGAAGCTTTCTTT. Its protein product is CASSQQGGETEAFF.